These T cell receptor beta chains were read from a single sample in a study of T cell responses to AZD1222 COVID-19 vaccine. Here immunoSEQ multiplex PCR was the method, and the copy in TCRdb shows in-frame clones only, minus some. The sample contains over 120,000 clones, about 92% of which appear only once. This specimen was peripheral blood, taken on day 0 of AZD1222 vaccination. Every receptor here comes from an adult in good health. CDR3s include the opening cysteine and the closing phenylalanine or tryptophan. The order of the fields is D gene, V gene, J gene, clone size, CDR3 DNA, CDR3 protein. The D gene is left open where the match is weak. Clone size, where shown, is once, few, many, or a class for clones that have expanded.

-,TRBV28,TRBJ2-3,-,TGTGCCAGTGAACTCTTGGAAGGAGTGACGCAGTATTTT,CASELLEGVTQYF
-,TRBV6-5,TRBJ2-3,once,TGTGCCAGCCGGGCGGGACTTGCCTCAGATACGCAGTATTTT,CASRAGLASDTQYF
-,TRBV10-3,TRBJ2-7,-,TGTGCCATCAGTGAGTCGGATGATTCATCTGGCGAGCAGTACTTC,CAISESDDSSGEQYF
-,TRBV3-1/TRBV3-2,TRBJ1-4,once,TGTGCCAGCAGCCAAACTGTGGACAATGAAAAACTGTTTTTT,CASSQTVDNEKLFF
TRBD2,TRBV5-1,TRBJ2-1,-,TGCGCCAGCAGCTCAGGGACTACCTACAATGAGCAGTTCTTC,CASSSGTTYNEQFF
-,TRBV10-3,TRBJ1-4,-,TGTGCCATCCAGGGATTACCGAATGAAAAACTGTTTTTT,CAIQGLPNEKLFF
TRBD2,TRBV2,TRBJ2-1,-,TGTGCCAATCCCGGACTAGCGAACTCCTACAATGAGCAGTTCTTC,CANPGLANSYNEQFF
-,TRBV6-5,TRBJ1-6,once,TGTGCCAGCAGTTACGCTACAGGGCGCTCCCTTTGGGCCCTCCACTTT,CASSYATGRSLWALHF
-,TRBV11-2,TRBJ2-7,-,TGTGCCAGCAGCTACTACGAGCAGTACTTC,CASSYYEQYF
TRBD2,TRBV7-9,TRBJ2-7,-,TGTGCCAGCAGCGACCCGACTAGCGGGGGGGAGGTATTC,CASSDPTSGGEVF
TRBD2,TRBV7-3,TRBJ2-5,-,TGTGCCAGCAGCCCGGGGGGGCAAGAGACCCAGTACTTC,CASSPGGQETQYF
-,TRBV6-9,TRBJ1-5,-,TGTGCCAGCAGGGGGGAATCTAGGACAGCCAGGCGTGGCAATCAGCCCCAGCATTTT,CASRGESRTARRGNQPQHF
-,TRBV5-6,TRBJ2-5,-,TGTGCCAGCAGCTGGGGCCCGACAGAGACCCAGTACTTC,CASSWGPTETQYF
-,TRBV28,TRBJ1-1,-,TGTGCCAGCAGACCCAGGTACACTGAAGCTTTCTTT,CASRPRYTEAFF
-,TRBV19,TRBJ1-2,-,TGTGCCAGTAGTATCTGGAACAGCGGGGACTATGGCTACACCTTC,CASSIWNSGDYGYTF
TRBD1,TRBV27,TRBJ1-2,-,TGTGCCAGCAGTTGGACCTGGGACAGCTCTTATGGCTACACCTTC,CASSWTWDSSYGYTF
-,TRBV9,TRBJ2-3,-,TGTGCCAGCAGCCCCCCGCTAGCTCAAGATACGCAGTATTTT,CASSPPLAQDTQYF
-,TRBV18,TRBJ1-1,-,TGTGCCAGCTCACCACTAAGTCAATACTCTGAAGCTTTCTTT,CASSPLSQYSEAFF
-,TRBV27,TRBJ1-3,-,TGTGCCAGCAGTTCTGCCGGCAGTTCTGGAAACACCATATATTTT,CASSSAGSSGNTIYF
-,TRBV4-3,TRBJ2-7,once,TGCGCCAGCAGCCAAGGAGGGGGAGACAGTACCTACGAGCAGTACTTC,CASSQGGGDSTYEQYF
-,TRBV3-1/TRBV3-2,TRBJ2-1,-,TGTGCCAGCAGCCGCCTTGGACAATTCAATGAGCAGTTCTTC,CASSRLGQFNEQFF
-,TRBV6-4,TRBJ1-6,-,TGTGCCAGCAGCCTCGAGACCCGTTCAACCCTCCACTTT,CASSLETRSTLHF
-,TRBV10-3,TRBJ1-5,-,TGTGCCATCAGTGAGGGGGACTACAATCAGCCCCAGCATTTT,CAISEGDYNQPQHF
-,TRBV4-1,TRBJ1-4,-,TGCGCCAGCAGCCAGGGGCCGACAACTAATGAAAAACTGTTTTTT,CASSQGPTTNEKLFF
-,TRBV30,TRBJ1-2,-,TGTGCCTGGAGCCCCCTCGGACTGTATGGCTACACCTTC,CAWSPLGLYGYTF
TRBD1,TRBV9,TRBJ2-2,-,TGTGCCAGCAGCGTAGTGTCAGGGGGCAACACCGGGGAGCTGTTTTTT,CASSVVSGGNTGELFF
-,TRBV5-1,TRBJ1-1,once,TGCGCCAGCTTCCTCGAGTTGGGGACTGAAGCTTTCTTT,CASFLELGTEAFF
TRBD1,TRBV11-2,TRBJ1-5,-,TGTGCCAGCAGCTTAGGTCGGAACAGGGGGGATCAGCCCCAGCATTTT,CASSLGRNRGDQPQHF
-,TRBV18,TRBJ2-1,-,TGTGCCAGCTCACGACCCCGTAGCGCAATGAGGAATGAGCAGTTCTTC,CASSRPRSAMRNEQFF
-,TRBV7-6,TRBJ2-1,once,TGTGCCAGCAGCCAACTTAATAGGATAAATGAGCAGTTCTTC,CASSQLNRINEQFF
-,TRBV29-1,TRBJ1-5,-,TGCAGCGCAATTCAGCCGGGGGGACGGAGCCAGCATTTT,CSAIQPGGRSQHF
TRBD1,TRBV7-9,TRBJ1-2,-,TGTGCCAGCAGGGGACAGGGATACGGCTACACCTTC,CASRGQGYGYTF
TRBD1,TRBV24-1,TRBJ2-7,-,TGTGCCACCAGTGATTCCGGACAGGCCCAGGGAACCTACGAGCAGTACTTC,CATSDSGQAQGTYEQYF
-,TRBV5-4,TRBJ2-5,once,TGTGCCAGCAGCTCTGCGACTAGTCGGGGGACCCAAGAGACCCAGTACTTC,CASSSATSRGTQETQYF
-,TRBV27,TRBJ1-5,-,TGTGCCATCCCCAGAGGTCAGCCCCAGCATTTT,CAIPRGQPQHF
-,TRBV11-2,TRBJ1-2,-,TGTGCCAGCAGCTTAGGTTCCAGGGACTATGGCTACACCTTC,CASSLGSRDYGYTF
-,TRBV6-5,TRBJ2-1,-,TGTGCCAGCAGTTACGCAGGTCTCGTAGGCAATGAGCAGTTCTTC,CASSYAGLVGNEQFF
TRBD2,TRBV9,TRBJ2-1,-,TGTGCCAGCAGCGGTTTAGAAAGACTAGCGGCGCAGTTCTTC,CASSGLERLAAQFF
TRBD1,TRBV5-8,TRBJ1-2,-,TGTGCCAGCAGGCGCGACAGGGGTGGCTACACCTTC,CASRRDRGGYTF
-,TRBV7-2,TRBJ1-4,-,TGTGCCAGCACTCCATCGGGGACCAACAATGAAAAACTGTTTTTT,CASTPSGTNNEKLFF
-,TRBV28,TRBJ1-2,-,TGTGCCAGCGGGGGGGAATATGGCTACACCTTC,CASGGEYGYTF
-,TRBV7-3,TRBJ1-1,-,TGTGCCAGCAGACGCGACAGAAACACTGAAGCTTTCTTT,CASRRDRNTEAFF
-,TRBV27,TRBJ1-2,-,TGTGCCAGCAGTTTTGCCGCCCGGGGTGGCTACACCTTC,CASSFAARGGYTF
-,TRBV11-1,TRBJ2-2,-,TGTGCCAGCAGCTTAGTCCCAGTTGAGCCGGCCGGGGAGCTGTTTTTT,CASSLVPVEPAGELFF
TRBD2,TRBV12-5,TRBJ2-1,-,TGTGCTAGTGCACTTACTAGCGGGGGTTACAATGAGCAGTTCTTC,CASALTSGGYNEQFF
-,TRBV7-2,TRBJ1-5,-,TGTGCCAGCAGCTTACGCGCCGCATCAGGGGTTCAGCCCCAGCATTTT,CASSLRAASGVQPQHF